The 12 T cell receptor beta chains reported below all come from one sample, sequenced in a study of blood T cell repertoires in COVID-19 (dated by TCRdb to about 2020). Library prep was done by the immunoSEQ multiplex PCR assay. In TCRdb, the immuneACCESS table is reduced to in-frame sequences with V and J assigned. These tables do not hold every clone; where another copy was compared, an unresolved V gene accounts for under half, and the others remain unexplained. This sample lists about 210,000 clones; around 80% were detected once. The ten largest clonotypes hold approximately 10% of the sample. The sequenced sample consisted of peripheral blood. The source is a man between 50 and 59 years old with active or convalescent COVID-19.

The chain carries TRBV5-4 and TRBJ1-1; D perhaps matches TRBD1 (5 bases). The germline V and J ends were trimmed by 5 bases and 0 bases, with 14 bases remaining between them. Germline values: CDR1 SGHNT, CDR2 YYREEE (reference sequence). The CDR3 has 15 amino acids. CDR3 bases: TGTGCCAGCAGAACCAGGGCGGGGATGAACACTGAAGCTTTCTTT. Its protein product is CASRTRAGMNTEAFF.

V and J are TRBV4-1 and TRBJ1-6, with a tentative D call TRBD1 (5 bases). Per germline, CDR1 MGHRA and CDR2 YSYEKL. This CDR3 comprises 13 residues. Trimming pared 4 bases from V and 7 bases from J, leaving 8 bases between. CDR3 nucleotides: TGCGCCAGCAGCCGGGGGGACAATTCACCCCTCCACTTT. It yields the protein CASSRGDNSPLHF.

This chain links TRBV5-4 with TRBJ2-5, with D perhaps TRBD2 (6 bases). CDR1 is SGHNT, CDR2 YYREEE, per germline (reference sequence). The CDR3 has 14 residues. Trimming stripped 5 bases from V and 5 bases from J, with 16 bases between. For the CDR3, the DNA is TGTGCCAGCAGGCCGGGGTCCGGAGGGGAGACCCAGTACTTC. Translated: CASRPGSGGETQYF.

V and J are TRBV5-5 and TRBJ1-5; D ambiguous. V was shortened by 1 base and J by 1 base, with 9 bases between the two germline ends. Germline V gene lookup returns CDR1 SGHKS and CDR2 YYEKEE (reference sequence). The CDR3 runs 15 residues. The CDR3 DNA reads as TGTGCCAGCAGCTTGCATCCGGGGAGCAATCAGCCCCAGCATTTT. This sequence encodes CASSLHPGSNQPQHF.

The chain combines TRBV29-1 with TRBJ1-2; weak D call: TRBD1 (6 bases). CDR3 size: 14 residues. In germline, CDR1 is SQVTM, CDR2 ANQGSEA. V dropped 7 bases and J dropped 0 bases, with 15 bases sitting between them. This CDR3 reads CSALGADPNYGYTF. Here the CDR3 DNA reads TGCAGCGCCCTGGGGGCAGACCCTAACTATGGCTACACCTTC. Drawing the rest from reference TRBV29-1 and TRBJ1-2, the complete variable domain is SAVISQKPSRDICQRGTSLTIQCQVDSQVTMMFWYRQQPGQSLTLIATANQGSEATYESGFVIDKFPISRPNLTFSTLTVSNMSPEDSSIYLCSALGADPNYGYTFGSGTRLTVV.

The V gene is TRBV2, the J gene TRBJ2-5; 16 bases fit TRBD2. Germline CDR1 reads SNHLY; CDR2 reads FYNNEI. The CDR3 is 19 residues long. With 3 bases clipped from V and 1 base from J, the junction kept 8 bases outside the gene matches. The CDR3 DNA sequence: TGTGCCAGCAGTGACAACCCCGGGACTAGCGGGGGGGCCCAAGAGACCCAGTACTTC. Translation: CASSDNPGTSGGAQETQYF.

This clone was found a few times. This chain joins TRBV7-9 and TRBJ2-5, with a tentative D call TRBD1 (6 bases). The CDR3 is 14 amino acids. CDR1 and CDR2 from the germline V gene are SEHNR and FQNEAQ (reference sequence). The ends were cut back, 3 bases at V and 0 bases at J, with 8 bases in the middle. The CDR3 reads CASSFGQNQETQYF. In DNA form, the CDR3 reads TGTGCCAGCAGCTTTGGACAGAACCAAGAGACCCAGTACTTC. Using reference TRBV7-9 and TRBJ2-5 for the parts outside the CDR3, the full variable domain is DTGVSQNPRHKITKRGQNVTFRCDPISEHNRLYWYRQTLGQGPEFLTYFQNEAQLEKSRLLSDRFSAERPKGSFSTLEIQRTEQGDSAMYLCASSFGQNQETQYFGPGTRLLVL.

The rearrangement uses TRBV7-2 and TRBJ2-3; 9 bases map to TRBD2. Trimming at V came to 1 base and at J to 4 bases, leaving 9 bases not matched to a gene. The CDR3 extends over 17 amino acids. Germline lookup yields CDR1 SGHTA and CDR2 FQGNSA. The DNA of the CDR3 is TGTGCCAGCAGCTTAGGATTTTTAGCGGGAGCGGCAGATACGCAGTATTTT. Residues: CASSLGFLAGAADTQYF.

The genes are TRBV11-2 and TRBJ2-1; TRBD2 matches at 9 bases. Germline trimming cut 3 bases from V and 0 bases from J; bases unmatched to any gene: 0. From germline, CDR1 is SGHAT and CDR2 FQNNGV. CDR3 length: 15 amino acids. CDR3 residues: CASSFSGSSYNEQFF. Written as DNA, the CDR3 is TGTGCCAGCAGCTTTAGCGGGAGCTCCTACAATGAGCAGTTCTTC.

V gene TRBV3-1 (or the pseudogene TRBV3-2) combines with J gene TRBJ2-5, with 13 nucleotides matching TRBD2. With V trimmed by 2 bases and J by 4 bases, 4 bases remained unmatched. CDR1 and CDR2 (germline): LGHDT, YNNKEL (reference sequence). This CDR3 is built from 16 residues. CDR3 in amino acids: CASSQLLAGGGETQYF. The CDR3 nucleotides are TGTGCCAGCAGCCAACTACTAGCGGGAGGGGGAGAGACCCAGTACTTC.

V is TRBV7-2 and J is TRBJ2-1; 11 bases are a match to TRBD2. CDR1 is SGHTA, CDR2 FQGNSA, per germline. V trimming: 2 bases; J trimming: 4 bases; junction bases outside the gene matches: 7. The CDR3 runs 17 residues. CDR3 sequence (DNA): TGTGCCAGCAGCTTATTCATAGCGGGGGGGCTGTACAATGAGCAGTTCTTC. It translates to CASSLFIAGGLYNEQFF.

The V and J genes are TRBV7-2 and TRBJ2-2; the match to TRBD2 covers 8 bases. J was trimmed by 5 bases and V by 2 bases; bases with no gene match: 7. The CDR3 length is 16 residues. The germline V gene has CDR1 SGHTA and CDR2 FQGNSA. CDR3 sequence (DNA): TGTGCCAGCAGCTTATTAGCTCTAGCGGGTACCGGGGAGCTGTTTTTT. Encoded protein: CASSLLALAGTGELFF.